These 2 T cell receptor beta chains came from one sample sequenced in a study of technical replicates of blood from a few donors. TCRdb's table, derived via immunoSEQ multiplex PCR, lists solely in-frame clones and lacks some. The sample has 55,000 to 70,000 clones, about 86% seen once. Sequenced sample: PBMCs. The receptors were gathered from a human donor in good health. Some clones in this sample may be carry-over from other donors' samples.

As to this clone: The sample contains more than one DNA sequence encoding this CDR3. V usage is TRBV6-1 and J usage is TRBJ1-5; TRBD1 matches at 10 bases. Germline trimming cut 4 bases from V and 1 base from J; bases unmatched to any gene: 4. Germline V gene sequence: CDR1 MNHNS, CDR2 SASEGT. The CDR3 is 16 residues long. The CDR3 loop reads CASSGLDRGSNQPQHF. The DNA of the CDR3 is TGTGCCAGCAGTGGGCTGGACAGGGGGAGCAATCAGCCCCAGCATTTT.

The chain's CDR3 is CASSQGTVSYEQYF. The CDR3 DNA reads TGCGCCAGCAGCCAAGGGACAGTCTCCTACGAGCAGTACTTC. The chain couples TRBV4-1 to TRBJ2-7; D possibly corresponds to TRBD1 (6 bases). CDR1 MGHRA and CDR2 YSYEKL come from the germline V gene. With 1 base removed from V and 0 bases from J, the gap between germline ends came to 7 bases. The CDR3 is 14 amino acids.